This TCR beta chain came from a study of a mutant IDH1 vaccine in newly diagnosed glioma. Overall study: Vaccination started 4-6 weeks after radiotherapy alone, or with temozolomide cycles. Treated patients comprised approximately 60% males and approximately 38% females, mean age about 38 years.

V shed 4 bases and J shed 10 bases, with 14 bases lying between them. The CDR3 is 13 amino acids. Germline V gives CDR1 SGHRS, CDR2 YFSETQ. Indicated time point: week 35, safety follow-up. All doses held 300 ug of mutant IDH1 20-mer peptide, with topical imiquimod. Across weeks 1, 3, 5, 7, 11, 15, 19 and 23, patients received a vaccination each time, eight in all. The table came from immunoSEQ multiplex PCR; TCRdb's copy has only in-frame clones and leaves some out. Of 40,000 to 60,000 clones listed, 65% to 85% were seen once; the top ten hold less than 7.5%. With regard to this clone: Its antigen is unknown.

V and J are TRBV5-1 and TRBJ2-2, with D possibly being TRBD1 (6 bases). The source material was PBMCs, sampled from a glioma patient whose treatment included an IDH1 peptide vaccine. The TCR comes from a man aged 35 to 55 with glioma. CDR3 nucleotide sequence: TGCGCCAGCAGCCCGGGACATACCCAGGAGCTGTTTTTT. Encoded protein: CASSPGHTQELFF.